This entry is about one T cell receptor (beta chain). The antigen it binds to is not known. No clone much larger than this one lies a single base away; base qualities are absent. The sample belongs to a study of CD8+CD57+ T cells in acquired aplastic anemia (dated by TCRdb to the late 2010s). Turning to the overall study: A mean of 3.2 ug of DNA, ranging from about 0.19 to 30 ug, was extracted from sorted CD4+ and CD8+ cells. CD8+CD57+ expansion was defined as frequency above the mean frequency observed in healthy subjects. Summary of the overall study and its limitations: Between patients and healthy controls, no significant difference in CD8+ Simpson's diversity was found (P=0.060). Although 25 to 30 CD8+ CDR3 sequences were shared by patients and controls, these sequences appeared highly expressed in patients and within the immunodominant clones of patients.

Patients chosen for sequencing had shown expansion of CD8+CD57+ cells by flow cytometry. Every patient had severe acquired aplastic anemia, diagnosed using the International Study of Aplastic Anemia and Agranulocytosis and Camitta criteria. At the time blood was sampled, none of the patients had received any therapy. TCR repertoires of sorted CD4+ and CD8+ blood T cells from severe aplastic anemia patients and healthy subjects were deep-sequenced in the study. In the USA, patient enrollment took place under clinicaltrials.gov protocols 00001620, 01623167, 00001397, 00071045, 00081523 and 00961064. Ficoll-Paque density gradient centrifugation was used to isolate peripheral blood mononuclear cells. Before DNA extraction, CD4+ and CD8+ T cells were sorted with FACS or magnetic beads. Genomic DNA served as template for TCR beta VDJ combination and CDR3 sequence profiling. An Illumina HiSeq 2000 was the platform used for TCR repertoire sequencing. The source study handled its data this way. TRBV/TRBJ rearrangement plots, CDR3 size and DJ length profiles, and Simpson's diversity index were used to assess repertoires. The most abundant DNA sequence in the deep sequencing data was defined as the immunodominant clone. CDR3 amino acid sequences were screened for sharing across subjects and compared with published repertoires and the VDJdb database. TCRdb reprocessing: public reads trimmed at Q25 with fastp, clones called with MiXCR, in-frame beta chains kept. For every CDR3 protein sequence, its rows merge into one entry that carries the most common genes and DNA. These V and J calls are TCRdb output, not the study's own analysis. This sample is represented by around 170,000 distinct CDR3 sequences; around 43% of them were singletons. Of the sample, under 3.5% falls within the top ten clones.

The CDR3 goes from the cysteine to the phenylalanine over 15 residues. Only the CDR3 DNA stays, 45 bases, in frame from base 1. CDR1 and CDR2 are read off the germline V gene (reference sequence) as LGHDT and YNNKEL. V and J lose 1 base and 11 bases, and a span of 20 bases separates them. The receptor was derived from a human donor with aplastic anemia. Sequencing was performed on sorted CD4+, CD8+, or CD8+CD57+ T cells (not recorded which) from PBMCs. Recombination linked TRBV3-1 to TRBJ1-1; a tentative D call is TRBD1 (5 bases match). The base sequence is TGTGCCAGCAGCCAAGGGCAGGGAACTGTAGGATATGCTTTCTTT. The encoded protein is CASSQGQGTVGYAFF.